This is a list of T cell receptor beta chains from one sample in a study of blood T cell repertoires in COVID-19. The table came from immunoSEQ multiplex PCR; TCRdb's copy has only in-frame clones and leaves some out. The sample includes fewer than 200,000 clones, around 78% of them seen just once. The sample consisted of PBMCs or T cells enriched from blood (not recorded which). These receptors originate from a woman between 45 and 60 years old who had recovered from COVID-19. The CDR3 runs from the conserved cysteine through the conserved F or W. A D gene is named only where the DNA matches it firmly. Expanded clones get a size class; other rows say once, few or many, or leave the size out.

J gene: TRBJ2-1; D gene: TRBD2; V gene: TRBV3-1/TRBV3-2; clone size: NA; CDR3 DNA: TGTGCCAGCAGCAAGGGACTACTCTACAATGAGCAGTTCTTC; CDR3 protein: CASSKGLLYNEQFF
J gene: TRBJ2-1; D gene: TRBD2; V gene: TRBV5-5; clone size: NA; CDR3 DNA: TGTGCCAGCAGCTTGGATCCGGGAGGTAGCTTTGGGCAGTTCTTC; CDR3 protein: CASSLDPGGSFGQFF
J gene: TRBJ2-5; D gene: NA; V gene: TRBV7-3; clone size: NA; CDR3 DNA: TGTGCCAGCAGCCTTCCCCCCACTGAGGAGTACTTC; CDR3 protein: CASSLPPTEEYF
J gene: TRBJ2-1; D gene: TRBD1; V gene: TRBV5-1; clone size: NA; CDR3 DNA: TGCGCCAGCAGCTTTGGGTCGACAGGGGCGGGGGAGCAGTTCTTC; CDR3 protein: CASSFGSTGAGEQFF
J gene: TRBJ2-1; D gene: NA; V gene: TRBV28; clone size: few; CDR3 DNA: TGTGCCAGCCGAAGGCGGGAAAATGAGCAGTTCTTC; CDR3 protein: CASRRRENEQFF
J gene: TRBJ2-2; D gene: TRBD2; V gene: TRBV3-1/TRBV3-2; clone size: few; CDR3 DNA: TGTGCCAGCAGCCGCCGCCAGGGTAGCGGGGGGACCAACACCGGGGAGCTGTTTTTT; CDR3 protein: CASSRRQGSGGTNTGELFF
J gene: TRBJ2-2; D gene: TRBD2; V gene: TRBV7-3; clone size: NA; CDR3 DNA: TGTGCCAGCAGTTTGACTAGCGGACCCACCGGGGAGCTGTTTTTT; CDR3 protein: CASSLTSGPTGELFF
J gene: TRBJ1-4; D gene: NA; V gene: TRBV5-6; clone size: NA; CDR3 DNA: TGTGCCAGCAGCATAGGGGCCTTGAACGAAAAACTGTTTTTT; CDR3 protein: CASSIGALNEKLFF
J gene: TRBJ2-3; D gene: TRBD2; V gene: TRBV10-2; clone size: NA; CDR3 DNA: TGCGCCAGCAGTGAGTCGACTAGTGGACTAGCGGCCACAGATACGCAGTATTTT; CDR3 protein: CASSESTSGLAATDTQYF
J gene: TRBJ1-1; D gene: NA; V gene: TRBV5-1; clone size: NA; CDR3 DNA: TGCGCCAGCAGCTTGGGGAGGGGCGATTCTGAAGCTTTCTTT; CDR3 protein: CASSLGRGDSEAFF
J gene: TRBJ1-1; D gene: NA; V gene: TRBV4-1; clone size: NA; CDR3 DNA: TGCGCCAGCAGCCAAGAAGAGTGGAGGTACGCTGAAGCTTTCTTT; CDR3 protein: CASSQEEWRYAEAFF
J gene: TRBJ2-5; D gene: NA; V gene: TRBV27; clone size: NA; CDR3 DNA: TGTGCCAGCAGTTTCTTAGCACACCCGGATTGGGAGACCCAGTACTTC; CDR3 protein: CASSFLAHPDWETQYF
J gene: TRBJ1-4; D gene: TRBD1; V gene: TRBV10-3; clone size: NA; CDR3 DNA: TGTGCCACCACCGCCGGGACAGGGCTCGAAAAACTGTTTTTT; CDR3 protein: CATTAGTGLEKLFF
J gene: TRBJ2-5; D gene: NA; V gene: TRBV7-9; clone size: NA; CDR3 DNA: TGTGCCAGCAGCTTCACGCACTTCGGACTGTACCAAGAGACCCAGTACTTC; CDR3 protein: CASSFTHFGLYQETQYF
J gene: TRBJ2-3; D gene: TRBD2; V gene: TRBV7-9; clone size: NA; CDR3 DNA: TGTGCCAGCAGGTCTTCCCCCGGGACTAGCGGGAGGATGGATACGCAGTATTTT; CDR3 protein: CASRSSPGTSGRMDTQYF
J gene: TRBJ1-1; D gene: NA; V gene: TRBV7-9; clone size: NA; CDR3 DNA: TGTGCCAGCAGCTCCCATGTGAGGGCAGTCACTGAAGCTTTCTTT; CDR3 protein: CASSSHVRAVTEAFF
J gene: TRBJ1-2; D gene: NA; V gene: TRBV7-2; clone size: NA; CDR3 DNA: TGTGCCAGCAGCTTAGGGTATAGTTATGGCTACACCTTC; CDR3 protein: CASSLGYSYGYTF
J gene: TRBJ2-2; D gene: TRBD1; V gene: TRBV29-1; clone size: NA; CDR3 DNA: TGCAGCGCGGGACAGAGTAATACCGGGGAGCTGTTTTTT; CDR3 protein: CSAGQSNTGELFF
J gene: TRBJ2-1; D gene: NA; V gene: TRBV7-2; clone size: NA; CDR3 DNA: TGTGCCAGCAGCTTAATGAAGGAGAACAATGAGCAGTTCTTC; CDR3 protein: CASSLMKENNEQFF
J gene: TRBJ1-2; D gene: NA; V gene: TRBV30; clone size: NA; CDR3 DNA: TGTGCCTGCATGAGGGTATCTAACTATGGCTACACCTTC; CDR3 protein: CACMRVSNYGYTF
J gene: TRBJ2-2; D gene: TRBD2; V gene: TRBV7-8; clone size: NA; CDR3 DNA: TGTGCCAGCAGCTTGTTGGGAGGGGCAAACACCGGGGAGCTGTTTTTT; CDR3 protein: CASSLLGGANTGELFF
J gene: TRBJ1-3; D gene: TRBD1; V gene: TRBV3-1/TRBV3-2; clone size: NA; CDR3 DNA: TGTGCCAGCAGCCAAGAACTACGGGACAGCCTAGGAAACACCATATATTTT; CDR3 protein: CASSQELRDSLGNTIYF